The present entry profiles one TCR beta chain with its context. The antigen remains undetermined. Researchers made TCR beta libraries by using iRepertoire HTBI primers and running Arm-PCR on CDR3 regions. Each CDR3 protein is one row after TCRdb ran MiXCR on the multiplex PCR reads. The sample lists 550,000 to 600,000 distinct CDR3 sequences, around 15% occurring once. Time point here: newly diagnosed GD, antithyroid drugs for less than 3 months. RNA from PBMCs was the source of the TCR library. These data come from a study of regulatory T cells in long-lasting Graves disease. Findings and limits, study-wide: The study examined only peripheral blood, not thyroid tissue.

The CDR3 consists of 15 residues. V dropped 5 bases and J dropped 4 bases, with 17 bases sitting between them. Per germline, CDR1 PRHDT and CDR2 FYEKMQ (reference sequence). In addition, the sample was reused for a study of T cells in Graves' hyperthyroidism and ophthalmopathy. That study adds: Patients aged 18 to 65 had newly diagnosed hyperthyroidism of under 2 months' duration. HTBI primers were employed in a first-round RT-PCR of the TCR CDR3.

The chain carries TRBV13 and TRBJ2-5; D unresolved. The sequences come from peripheral blood mononuclear cells (PBMCs), collected at new diagnosis, from a patient treated with antithyroid drugs. This sequence originates from a man aged 18 to 30 with Graves disease. For the CDR3, the DNA is TGTGCCAGCAGCGCATGGGCGGTTGACCGAGAGACCCAGTACTTC. It encodes CASSAWAVDRETQYF.